This T cell receptor (beta chain) was retrieved from a study of identical twins (TCRdb year 2016). Some background on the complete study: TCR alpha and beta repertoires from monozygotic twins, unrelated adults of various ages and cord blood were deep-sequenced to test whether fetal clonotypes persist. To rule out contamination, the twin experiments were replicated at different times with different library preparation protocols.

Overall study outcomes, separate from this receptor: Out-of-frame TCR alpha sequences shared between twins showed an excess of low generation-probability sequences compared with coincidental sharing between unrelated individuals. In beta out-of-frame sequences, excess twin sharing was weaker, because having fewer shared sequences lowered the signal-to-noise ratio. Zero-insertion analyses could be partly confounded by invariant T cells such as MAIT and iNKT, though diverse VJ usage argued against such confounding for most clonotypes. Abundant cord blood beta clonotypes carried fewer insertions; young adult naive repertoires showed a weaker similar trend, while memory repertoires showed none. Because the same donors could not be followed over many years, the conclusions relied on cross-sectional statistical analysis. Out-of-frame TCR alpha sharing in monozygotic twins was systematically underestimated by recombination models, whereas sharing between unrelated individuals was in agreement with the recombination models.

Counted from cysteine to phenylalanine, this CDR3 has 13 amino acids. The CDR3 DNA has 39 bases and is translated from base 1. The germline V gene encodes CDR1 LNHNV and CDR2 YYDKDF (reference sequence). V lost 5 bases and J lost 3 bases; the stretch between them is 10 bases long. Every donor in the study was a healthy Caucasian. Three unrelated non-twin adults were also sequenced: a male aged 18 to 30, a male aged 50 to 59 and a female aged 50 to 59. Miltenyi CD45RO+ enrichment and human naive T-cell isolation kits were used to isolate memory (CD45RO+) and naive T cells from PBMC. This clonotype has a count of ten or more. The clone's antigen remains unknown. No per-base quality is available; no much larger clone lies one base away. Library preparation used 5' RACE. Sequencing used an Illumina HiSeq 2000. Template switching added a universal primer binding site, and the final cDNA carried a unique molecular identifier that allowed TCR cDNA molecules to be counted accurately. Specific primers in the conserved constant-segment region were used to synthesize first-strand cDNA for TCR alpha and beta chains. To control for contamination, every cDNA library was double barcoded, receiving both a SMART-Mk sample barcode and Illumina barcodes. TruSeq adapter sequences and Illumina sample barcodes were added in two successive PCR steps. The Illumina HiSeq platform was used with custom primers to sequence TCR alpha and beta cDNA libraries. Concerning the study's data processing: MiGEC was used to process raw reads and extract unique molecular identifiers, and MiXCR was used to find CDR3 positions. Recombination models were inferred per individual with the repgenHMM and IGoR tools using an EM algorithm. Shared clonotype analysis was performed with the tcR package in R, normalizing sharing by the product of cloneset sizes. To study raw recombination without the effects of thymic and clonal selection, out-of-frame nonproductive sequences were analyzed. TCRdb reran the public reads through fastp at Q25 and MiXCR, keeping productive beta chains. Rows merge per CDR3 protein into single entries with the most common DNA and genes. The authors' filters were not applied to this entry. The sample profile shows 350,000 or so distinct CDR3 sequences; 9% of them were found once. The ten largest clones take up around 8.6% of the sample.

The chain links TRBV15 with TRBJ1-2; the D gene is possibly TRBD1, with 5 bases matching. The sample taken for sequencing was naive T cells sorted from blood. What this sample's cell subset or site label stands for: cells isolated with a human naive T-cell isolation kit. The receptor was derived from a woman in her forties or fifties in good health. The DNA reads TGTGCCACCAGCCGGGGGTTAGACTATGGCTACACCTTC. This translates into CATSRGLDYGYTF.